This T cell receptor beta chain was recovered during a study of beta chain features in type 1 diabetes. Expressed TCRB transcripts got sequenced, as all isolated RNA was reverse transcribed. TCRdb keeps only in-frame clones here, not all; method: immunoSEQ multiplex PCR. Of some 700,000 clones in the sample, about an eighth are singletons; the top ten hold 0.022%. The study's findings and limits: In every one of the four CD4+ subsets, TCRB CDR3s were moderately but significantly shorter in Type 1 diabetes patients. Researchers reported that naive, central memory and Treg TCRB repertoires appeared more similar in patients than in healthy donors.

Via the markers CD45RO/CCR7/CD25/CD127/CD95/CD27, stem cell-like memory, regulatory, central memory and naive CD4+ cells were sorted. Purity exceeding 95% was reached by all sorted populations. The CDR3 is 14 amino acids. Trimming cost V 3 bases and J 6 bases, with 12 bases left between them. Germline values: CDR1 GTSNPN, CDR2 SVGIG (reference sequence). This clone was observed a few times. Its antigen is undetermined. This receptor was obtained from a man in his late teens or twenties with type 1 diabetes. The sample taken for sequencing was naive CD4+ T cells from blood. The rearrangement joins TRBV30 to TRBJ1-6; no definite D call. The DNA for the CDR3 is TGTGCCTGGAGCCGGGGTACGGGTAATTCACCCCTCCACTTT. Encoded protein: CAWSRGTGNSPLHF.